The 7 T cell receptor beta chains in this list originate from one sample, sequenced in a study of T cells in Graves' hyperthyroidism and ophthalmopathy. Amplified TCR beta CDR3 regions derived from RNA transcripts. RT-PCR in the first round (using the HTBI primer set) targeted the TCR CDR3. TCRdb redid the calling of the multiplex PCR reads with MiXCR, one entry per CDR3 protein. This table has about 550,000 distinct CDR3 sequences, less than 25% appearing once. The sequencing input was blood. The source is a man aged 18 to 30 with Graves' hyperthyroidism.

The genes are TRBV6-5 and TRBJ2-7, with 8 positions matching TRBD1. The CDR3 sequence is 15 residues long. Germline CDR1 reads MNHEY; CDR2 reads SVGAGI. V dropped 2 bases and J dropped 5; count of bases not matched to a gene: 8. The chain's CDR3 is CASSYLTGDSDEQYF. In nucleotides, the CDR3 is TGTGCCAGCAGTTACCTGACAGGGGATAGCGACGAGCAGTACTTC.

This clonotype was counted only a few times. This chain links TRBV3-1 with TRBJ2-2; D is uncertain. Germline V gene sequence: CDR1 LGHDT, CDR2 YNNKEL (reference sequence). Trimming left V 4 bases short and J 3 bases short, with 12 bases between. The CDR3 has 15 residues. The CDR3 DNA reads as TGTGCCAGCAGCCGAGGACGGACGCACACCGGGGAGCTGTTTTTT. Protein: CASSRGRTHTGELFF.

This clonotype was counted at least ten times. The chain is built from TRBV27 and TRBJ2-7; perhaps TRBD2 as D (7 bases). Looked up from germline, CDR1 is MNHEY and CDR2 is SMNVEV (reference sequence). The CDR3 is 15 amino acids. V shed 2 bases and J shed 5 bases, with 16 bases lying between them. The CDR3: CASSLRGGPPNEQYF. The CDR3 DNA follows: TGTGCCAGCAGTTTAAGGGGGGGCCCCCCGAACGAGCAGTACTTC.

This clonotype was observed many times. The J gene is TRBJ1-1, the V gene TRBV6-5, with D tentatively TRBD1 (5 bases). The CDR3 totals 14 residues. The germline V and J ends were trimmed by 2 bases and 5 bases, with 12 bases remaining between them. CDR1 and CDR2 (germline): MNHEY, SVGAGI. CDR3 bases: TGTGCCAGCAGTTACACGGGGGGAGAGACTGAAGCTTTCTTT. This encodes CASSYTGGETEAFF.

This clonotype was counted a few times. The J gene is TRBJ2-4, the V gene TRBV12-3 or TRBV12-4, with D unclear. V was pared by 0 bases and J by 8 bases, with 17 bases between. The CDR3 is 16 residues long. CDR3 nucleotides: TGTGCCAGCAGTTTAGCGAGTGGCGGAACCCCATACATTCAGTACTTC. Its translation is CASSLASGGTPYIQYF.

The chain uses TRBV12-3 or TRBV12-4 and TRBJ1-5; D uncertain. The CDR3 totals 13 residues. V was pared by 5 bases and J by 5 bases, with 10 bases between. CDR3 nucleotide sequence: TGTGCCAGCAGTCCGAGAAACCATCAGCCCCAGCATTTT. Protein sequence: CASSPRNHQPQHF.

The V and J genes are TRBV27 and TRBJ1-1, with a tentative D call TRBD1 (6 bases). Germline CDR1 and CDR2: MNHEY and SMNVEV (reference sequence). Trimming stripped 6 bases from V and 7 bases from J, with 24 bases between. The CDR3 is 16 residues long. The CDR3 DNA is TGTGCCAGCAGCGAGCTACGACAGGCCGGCCGCTATGAAGCTTTCTTT. Its protein product is CASSELRQAGRYEAFF.